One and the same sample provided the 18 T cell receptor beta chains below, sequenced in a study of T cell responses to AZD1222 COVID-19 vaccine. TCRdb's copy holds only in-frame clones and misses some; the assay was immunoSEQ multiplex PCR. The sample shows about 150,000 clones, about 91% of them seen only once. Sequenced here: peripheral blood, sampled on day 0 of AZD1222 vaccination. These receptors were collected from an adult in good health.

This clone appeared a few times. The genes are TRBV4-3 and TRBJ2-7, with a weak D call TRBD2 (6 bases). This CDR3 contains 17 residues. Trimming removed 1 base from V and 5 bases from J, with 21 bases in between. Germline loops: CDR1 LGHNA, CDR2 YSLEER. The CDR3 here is CASSQGFSLGGTDEQYF. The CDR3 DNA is TGCGCCAGCAGCCAAGGCTTCAGCCTCGGGGGAACCGACGAGCAGTACTTC.

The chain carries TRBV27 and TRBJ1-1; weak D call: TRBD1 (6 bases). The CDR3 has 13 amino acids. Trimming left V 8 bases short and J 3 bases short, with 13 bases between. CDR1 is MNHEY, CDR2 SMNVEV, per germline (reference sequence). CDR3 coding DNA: TGTGCCAGCTTCGCCGGGGGCCACACTGAAGCTTTCTTT. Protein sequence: CASFAGGHTEAFF.

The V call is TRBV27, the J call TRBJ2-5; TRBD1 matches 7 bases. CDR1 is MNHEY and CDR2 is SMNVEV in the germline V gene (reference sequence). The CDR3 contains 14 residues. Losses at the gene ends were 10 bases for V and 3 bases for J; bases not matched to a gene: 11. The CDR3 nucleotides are TGTGCCACCTCCCCCGGGACAGCTAAAGAGACCCAGTACTTC. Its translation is CATSPGTAKETQYF.

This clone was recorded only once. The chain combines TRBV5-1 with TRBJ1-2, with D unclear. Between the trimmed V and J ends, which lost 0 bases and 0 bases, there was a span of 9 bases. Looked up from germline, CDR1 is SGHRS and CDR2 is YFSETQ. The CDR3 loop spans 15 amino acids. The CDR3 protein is CASSLAVGSNYGYTF. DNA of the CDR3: TGCGCCAGCAGCTTGGCTGTAGGTTCTAACTATGGCTACACCTTC.

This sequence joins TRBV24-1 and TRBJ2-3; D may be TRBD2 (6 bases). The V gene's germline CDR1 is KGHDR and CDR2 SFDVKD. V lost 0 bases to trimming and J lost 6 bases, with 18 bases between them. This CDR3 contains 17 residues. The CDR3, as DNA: TGTGCCACCAGTGATTTGCAAGGGACTGACCTTCCCGATACGCAGTATTTT. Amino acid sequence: CATSDLQGTDLPDTQYF.

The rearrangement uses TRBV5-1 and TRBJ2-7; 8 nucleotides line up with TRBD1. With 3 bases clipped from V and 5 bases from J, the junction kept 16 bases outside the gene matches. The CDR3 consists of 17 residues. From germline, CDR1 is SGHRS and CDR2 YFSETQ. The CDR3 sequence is CASSSPLLRGRSNEQYF. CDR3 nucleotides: TGCGCCAGCAGCTCCCCCTTGCTCAGGGGGCGGTCTAACGAGCAGTACTTC. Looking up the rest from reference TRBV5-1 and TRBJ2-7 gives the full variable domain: KAGVTQTPRYLIKTRGQQVTLSCSPISGHRSVSWYQQTPGQGLQFLFEYFSETQRNKGNFPGRFSGRQFSNSRSEMNVSTLELGDSALYLCASSSPLLRGRSNEQYFGPGTRLTVT.

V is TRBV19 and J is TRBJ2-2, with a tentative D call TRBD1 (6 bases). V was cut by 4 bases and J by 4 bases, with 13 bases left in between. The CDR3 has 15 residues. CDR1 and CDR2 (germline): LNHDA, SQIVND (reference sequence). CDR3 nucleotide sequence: TGTGCCAGTAGTAACCTCGGACAGTTCACCGGGGAGCTGTTTTTT. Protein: CASSNLGQFTGELFF.

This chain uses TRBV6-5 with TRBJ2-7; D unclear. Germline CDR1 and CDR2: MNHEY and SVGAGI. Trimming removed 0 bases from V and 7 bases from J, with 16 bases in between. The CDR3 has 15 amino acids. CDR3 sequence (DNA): TGTGCCAGCAGTTACTCCCCGGTCAGGCCTGGGGAGCAGTACTTC. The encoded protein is CASSYSPVRPGEQYF.

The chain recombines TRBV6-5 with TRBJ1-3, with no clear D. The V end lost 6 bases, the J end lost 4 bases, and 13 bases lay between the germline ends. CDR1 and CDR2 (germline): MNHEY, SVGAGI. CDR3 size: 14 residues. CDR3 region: CASSRAGSGNTIYF. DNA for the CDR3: TGTGCCAGCAGCCGCGCGGGGTCCGGAAACACCATATATTTT.

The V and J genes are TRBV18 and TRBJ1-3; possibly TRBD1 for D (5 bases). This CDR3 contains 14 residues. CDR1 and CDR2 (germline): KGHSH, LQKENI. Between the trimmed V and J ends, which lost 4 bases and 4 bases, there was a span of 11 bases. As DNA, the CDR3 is TGTGCCAGCTCACTAGGGACCGGGGGAAACACCATATATTTT. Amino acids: CASSLGTGGNTIYF.

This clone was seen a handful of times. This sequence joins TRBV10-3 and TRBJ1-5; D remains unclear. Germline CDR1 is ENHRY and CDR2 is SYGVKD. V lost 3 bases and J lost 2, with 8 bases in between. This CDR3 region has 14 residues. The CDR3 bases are TGTGCCATCAGTGACAGCGTAGGCAATCAGCCCCAGCATTTT. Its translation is CAISDSVGNQPQHF.

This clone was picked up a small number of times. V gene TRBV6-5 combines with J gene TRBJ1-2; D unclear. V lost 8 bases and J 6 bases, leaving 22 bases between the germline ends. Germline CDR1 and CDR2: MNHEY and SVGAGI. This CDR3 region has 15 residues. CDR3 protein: CASRQALFTVHGYTF. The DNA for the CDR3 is TGTGCCAGCCGGCAAGCCTTATTCACGGTCCATGGCTACACCTTC.

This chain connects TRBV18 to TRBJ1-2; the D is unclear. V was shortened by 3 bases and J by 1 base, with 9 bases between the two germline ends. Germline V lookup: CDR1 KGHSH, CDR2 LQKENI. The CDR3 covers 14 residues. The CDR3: CASSPRTGNYGYTF. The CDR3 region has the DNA TGTGCCAGCTCACCCAGGACGGGTAACTATGGCTACACCTTC. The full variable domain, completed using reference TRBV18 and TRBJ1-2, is NAGVMQNPRHLVRRRGQEARLRCSPMKGHSHVYWYRQLPEEGLKFMVYLQKENIIDESGMPKERFSAEFPKEGPSILRIQQVVRGDSAAYFCASSPRTGNYGYTFGSGTRLTVV.

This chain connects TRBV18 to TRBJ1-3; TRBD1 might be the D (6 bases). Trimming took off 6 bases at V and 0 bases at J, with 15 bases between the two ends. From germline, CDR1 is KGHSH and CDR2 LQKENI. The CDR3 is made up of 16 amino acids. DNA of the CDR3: TGTGCCAGCTCCCCGGACAGCTCATACTCTGGAAACACCATATATTTT. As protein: CASSPDSSYSGNTIYF.

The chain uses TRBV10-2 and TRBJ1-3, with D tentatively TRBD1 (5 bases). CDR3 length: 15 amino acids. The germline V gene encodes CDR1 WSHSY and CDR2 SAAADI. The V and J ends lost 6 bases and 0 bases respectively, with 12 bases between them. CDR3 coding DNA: TGCGCCAGCAGCCTGGACATATACTCTGGAAACACCATATATTTT. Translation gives CASSLDIYSGNTIYF.

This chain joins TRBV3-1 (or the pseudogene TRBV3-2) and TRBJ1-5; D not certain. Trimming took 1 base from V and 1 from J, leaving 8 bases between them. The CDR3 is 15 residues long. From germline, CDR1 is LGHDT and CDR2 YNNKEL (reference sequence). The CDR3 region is CASSQGRLSNQPQHF. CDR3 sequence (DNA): TGTGCCAGCAGCCAAGGGCGACTGAGCAATCAGCCCCAGCATTTT.

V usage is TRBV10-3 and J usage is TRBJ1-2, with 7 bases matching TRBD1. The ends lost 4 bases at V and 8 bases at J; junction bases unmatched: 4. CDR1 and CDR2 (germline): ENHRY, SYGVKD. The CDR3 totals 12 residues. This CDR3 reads CAISAQGKGYTF. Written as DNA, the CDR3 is TGTGCCATCAGTGCACAGGGGAAGGGCTACACCTTC.

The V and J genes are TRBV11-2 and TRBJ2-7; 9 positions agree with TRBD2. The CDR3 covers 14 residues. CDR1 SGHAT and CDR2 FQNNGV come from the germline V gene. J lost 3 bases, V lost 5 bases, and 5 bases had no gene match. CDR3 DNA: TGTGCCAGCAGCCGGGGACTAGCCAGCTACGAGCAGTACTTC. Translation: CASSRGLASYEQYF.